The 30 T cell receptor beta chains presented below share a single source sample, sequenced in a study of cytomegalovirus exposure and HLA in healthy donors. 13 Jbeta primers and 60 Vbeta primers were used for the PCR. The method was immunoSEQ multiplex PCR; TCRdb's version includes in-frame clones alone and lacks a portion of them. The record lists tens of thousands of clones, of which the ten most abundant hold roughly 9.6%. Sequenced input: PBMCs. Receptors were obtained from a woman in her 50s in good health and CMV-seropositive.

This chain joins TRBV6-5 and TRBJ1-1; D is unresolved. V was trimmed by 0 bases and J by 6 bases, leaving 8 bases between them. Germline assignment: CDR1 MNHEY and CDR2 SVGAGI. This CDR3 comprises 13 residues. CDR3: CASSYSINSEAFF. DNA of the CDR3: TGTGCCAGCAGTTACTCGATCAACTCTGAAGCTTTCTTT.

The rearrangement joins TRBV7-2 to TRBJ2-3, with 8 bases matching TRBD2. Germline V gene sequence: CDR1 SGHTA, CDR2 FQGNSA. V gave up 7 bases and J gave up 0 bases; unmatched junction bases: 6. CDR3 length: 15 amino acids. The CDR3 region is CASTRGGASTDTQYF. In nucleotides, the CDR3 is TGTGCCAGCACCCGGGGGGGCGCTAGCACAGATACGCAGTATTTT.

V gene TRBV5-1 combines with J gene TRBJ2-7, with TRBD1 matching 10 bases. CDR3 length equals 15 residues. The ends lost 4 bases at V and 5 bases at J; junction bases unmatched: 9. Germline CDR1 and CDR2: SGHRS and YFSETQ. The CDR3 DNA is TGCGCCAGCAGCCCGCGCCCGGGACAGGGGAACGAGCAGTACTTC. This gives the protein CASSPRPGQGNEQYF. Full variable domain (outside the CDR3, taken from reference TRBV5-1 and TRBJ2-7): KAGVTQTPRYLIKTRGQQVTLSCSPISGHRSVSWYQQTPGQGLQFLFEYFSETQRNKGNFPGRFSGRQFSNSRSEMNVSTLELGDSALYLCASSPRPGQGNEQYFGPGTRLTVT.

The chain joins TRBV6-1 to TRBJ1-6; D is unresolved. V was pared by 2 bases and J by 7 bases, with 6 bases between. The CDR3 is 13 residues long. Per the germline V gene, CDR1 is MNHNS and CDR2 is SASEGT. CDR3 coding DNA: TGTGCCAGCAGTGAATCATTGAATTCACCCCTCCACTTT. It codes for CASSESLNSPLHF.

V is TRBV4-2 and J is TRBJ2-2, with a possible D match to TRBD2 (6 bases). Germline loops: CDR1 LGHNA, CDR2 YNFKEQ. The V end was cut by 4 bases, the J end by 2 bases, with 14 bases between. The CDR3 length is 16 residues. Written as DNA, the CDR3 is TGTGCCAGCAGCCGCGCCGGGACTTCAAACACCGGGGAGCTGTTTTTT. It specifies CASSRAGTSNTGELFF.

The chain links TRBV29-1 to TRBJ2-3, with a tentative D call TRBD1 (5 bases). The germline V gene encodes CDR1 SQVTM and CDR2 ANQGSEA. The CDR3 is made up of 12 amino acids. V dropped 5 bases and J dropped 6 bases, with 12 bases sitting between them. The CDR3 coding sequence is TGCAGCGTTTCACAGGCCTTGGATACGCAGTATTTT. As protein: CSVSQALDTQYF.

CDR3 bases: TGCGCCAGCAGTGACGGAGGGCGCAATCAGCCCCAGCATTTT. Amino acids: CASSDGGRNQPQHF. The chain is built from TRBV10-2 and TRBJ1-5; D is uncertain. This CDR3 spans 14 amino acids. Germline V gives CDR1 WSHSY, CDR2 SAAADI. V lost 3 bases, J lost 2 bases, and 8 bases lay in between.

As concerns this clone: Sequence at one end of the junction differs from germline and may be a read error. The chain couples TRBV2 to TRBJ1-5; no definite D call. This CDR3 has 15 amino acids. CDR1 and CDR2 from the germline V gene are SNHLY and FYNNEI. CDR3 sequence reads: CASSDERAPLEPQRF. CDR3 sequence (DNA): TGTGCCAGCAGTGATGAGAGGGCCCCCCTGGAGCCCCAGCGTTTT.

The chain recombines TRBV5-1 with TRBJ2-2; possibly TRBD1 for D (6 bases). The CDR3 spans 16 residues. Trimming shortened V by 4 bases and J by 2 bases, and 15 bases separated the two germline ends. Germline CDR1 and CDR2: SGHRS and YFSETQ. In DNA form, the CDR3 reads TGCGCCAGCAGCATCGGACAGCGCCTTAACACCGGGGAGCTGTTTTTT. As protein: CASSIGQRLNTGELFF.

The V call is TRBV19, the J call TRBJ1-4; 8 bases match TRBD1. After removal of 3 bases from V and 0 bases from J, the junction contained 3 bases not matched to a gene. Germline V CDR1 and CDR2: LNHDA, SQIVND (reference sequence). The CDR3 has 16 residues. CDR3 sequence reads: CASSIGQGATNEKLFF. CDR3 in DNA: TGTGCCAGTAGTATCGGACAGGGCGCAACTAATGAAAAACTGTTTTTT.

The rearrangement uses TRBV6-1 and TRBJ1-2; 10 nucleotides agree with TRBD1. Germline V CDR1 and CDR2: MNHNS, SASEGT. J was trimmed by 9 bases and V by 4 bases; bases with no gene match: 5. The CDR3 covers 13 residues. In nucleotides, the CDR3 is TGTGCCAGCAGTGCCGACAGGGGGCGAAGCTACACCTTC. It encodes CASSADRGRSYTF.

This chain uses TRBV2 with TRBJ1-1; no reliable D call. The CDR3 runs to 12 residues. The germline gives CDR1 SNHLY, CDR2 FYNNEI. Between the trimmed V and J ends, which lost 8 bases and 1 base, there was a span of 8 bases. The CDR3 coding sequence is TGTGCCAGCTCCGAGGGGAACACTGAAGCTTTCTTT. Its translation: CASSEGNTEAFF. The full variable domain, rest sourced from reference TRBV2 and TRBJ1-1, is EPEVTQTPSHQVTQMGQEVILRCVPISNHLYFYWYRQILGQKVEFLVSFYNNEISEKSEIFDDQFSVERPDGSNFTLKIRSTKLEDSAMYFCASSEGNTEAFFGQGTRLTVV.

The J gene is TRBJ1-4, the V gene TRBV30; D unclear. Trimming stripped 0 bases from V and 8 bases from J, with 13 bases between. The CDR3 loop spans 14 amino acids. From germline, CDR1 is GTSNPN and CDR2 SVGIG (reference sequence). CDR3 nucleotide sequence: TGTGCCTGGAGTGTGAGGAATATAGAAGAAAAACTGTTTTTT. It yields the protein CAWSVRNIEEKLFF.

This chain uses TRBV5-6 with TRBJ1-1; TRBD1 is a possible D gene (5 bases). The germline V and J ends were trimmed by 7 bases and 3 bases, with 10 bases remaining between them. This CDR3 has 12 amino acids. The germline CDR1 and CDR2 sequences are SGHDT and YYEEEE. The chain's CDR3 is CASRGVYTEAFF. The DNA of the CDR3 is TGTGCCAGCCGGGGGGTGTACACTGAAGCTTTCTTT.

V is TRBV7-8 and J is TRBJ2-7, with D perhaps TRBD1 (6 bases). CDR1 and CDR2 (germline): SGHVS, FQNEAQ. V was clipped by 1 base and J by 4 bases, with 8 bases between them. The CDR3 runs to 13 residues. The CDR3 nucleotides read TGTGCCAGCAGCTTAGGAAGGGGGTACGAGCAGTACTTC. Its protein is CASSLGRGYEQYF.

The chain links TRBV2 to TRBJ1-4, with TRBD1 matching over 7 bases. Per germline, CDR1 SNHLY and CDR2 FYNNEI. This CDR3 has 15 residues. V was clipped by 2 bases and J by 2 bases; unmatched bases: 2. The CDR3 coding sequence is TGTGCCAGCAGTGAATGGGGACAGACTAATGAAAAACTGTTTTTT. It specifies CASSEWGQTNEKLFF.

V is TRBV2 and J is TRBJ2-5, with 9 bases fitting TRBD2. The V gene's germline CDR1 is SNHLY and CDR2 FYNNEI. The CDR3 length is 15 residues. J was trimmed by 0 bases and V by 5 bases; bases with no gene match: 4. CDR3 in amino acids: CASSSSGGYQETQYF. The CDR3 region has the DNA TGTGCCAGCAGTAGTAGCGGGGGCTACCAAGAGACCCAGTACTTC.

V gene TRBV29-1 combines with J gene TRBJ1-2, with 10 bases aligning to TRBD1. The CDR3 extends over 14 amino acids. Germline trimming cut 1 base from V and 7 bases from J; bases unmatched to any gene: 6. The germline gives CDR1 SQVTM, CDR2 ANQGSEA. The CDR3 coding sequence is TGCAGCGTTGAAGCCGACAGGGGGCTAGGTGGCTACACCTTC. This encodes CSVEADRGLGGYTF.

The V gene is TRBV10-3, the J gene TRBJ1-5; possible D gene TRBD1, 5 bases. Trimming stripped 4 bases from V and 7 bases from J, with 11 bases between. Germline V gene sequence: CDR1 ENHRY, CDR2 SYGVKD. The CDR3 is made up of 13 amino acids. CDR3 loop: CAISGRVGQPQHF. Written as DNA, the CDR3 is TGTGCCATCAGTGGCAGGGTCGGACAGCCCCAGCATTTT.

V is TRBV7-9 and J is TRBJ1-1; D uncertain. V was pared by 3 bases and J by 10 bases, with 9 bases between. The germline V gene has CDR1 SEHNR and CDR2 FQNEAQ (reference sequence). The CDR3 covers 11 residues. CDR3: CASSLARGAFF. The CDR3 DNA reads TGTGCCAGCAGCTTGGCCCGGGGAGCTTTCTTT.

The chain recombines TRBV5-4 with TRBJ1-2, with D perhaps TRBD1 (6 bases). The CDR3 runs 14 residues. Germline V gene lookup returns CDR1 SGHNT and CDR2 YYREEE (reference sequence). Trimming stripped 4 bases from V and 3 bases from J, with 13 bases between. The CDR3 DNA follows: TGTGCCAGCAGCCACGGGGGGCTTTACTATGGCTACACCTTC. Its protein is CASSHGGLYYGYTF.

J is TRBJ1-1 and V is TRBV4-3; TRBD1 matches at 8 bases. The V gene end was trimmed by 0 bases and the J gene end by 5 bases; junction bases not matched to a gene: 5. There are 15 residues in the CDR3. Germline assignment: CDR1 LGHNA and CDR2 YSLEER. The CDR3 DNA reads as TGCGCCAGCAGCCAAGAGTCCCAGGGGGCAACTGAAGCTTTCTTT. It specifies CASSQESQGATEAFF.

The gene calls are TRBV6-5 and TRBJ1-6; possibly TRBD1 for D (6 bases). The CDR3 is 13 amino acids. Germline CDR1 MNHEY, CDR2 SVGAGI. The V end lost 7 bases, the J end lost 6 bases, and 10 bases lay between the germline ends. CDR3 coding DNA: TGTGCCAGCACCCGACAGGTTAATTCACCCCTCCACTTT. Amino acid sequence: CASTRQVNSPLHF.

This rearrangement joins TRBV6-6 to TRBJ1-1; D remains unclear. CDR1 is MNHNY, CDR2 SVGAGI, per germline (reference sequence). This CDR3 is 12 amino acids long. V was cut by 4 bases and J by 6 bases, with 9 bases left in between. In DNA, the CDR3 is TGTGCCAGCAGTTCCCACAGAGCTGAAGCTTTCTTT. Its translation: CASSSHRAEAFF.

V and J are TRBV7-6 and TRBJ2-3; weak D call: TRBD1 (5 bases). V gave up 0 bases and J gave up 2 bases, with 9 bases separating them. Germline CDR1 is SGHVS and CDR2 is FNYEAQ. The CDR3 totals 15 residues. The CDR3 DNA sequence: TGTGCCAGCAGCTTAGCGGGGCAGCTCACAGATACGCAGTATTTT. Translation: CASSLAGQLTDTQYF. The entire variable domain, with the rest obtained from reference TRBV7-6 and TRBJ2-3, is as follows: GAGVSQSPRYKVTKRGQDVALRCDPISGHVSLYWYRQALGQGPEFLTYFNYEAQQDKSGLPNDRFSAERPEGSISTLTIQRTEQRDSAMYRCASSLAGQLTDTQYFGPGTRLTVL.

The CDR3 DNA follows: TGTGCCAGCAGCCAAGAATGGGCGCCGGGACTAGCGGGGAGGTACCAAGAGACCCAGTACTTC. Amino acid sequence: CASSQEWAPGLAGRYQETQYF. The chain recombines TRBV4-2 with TRBJ2-5, with 13 bases identical to TRBD2. The ends lost 0 bases at V and 0 bases at J; junction bases unmatched: 13. The CDR3 length is 21 residues. Germline CDR1 and CDR2: LGHNA and YNFKEQ.

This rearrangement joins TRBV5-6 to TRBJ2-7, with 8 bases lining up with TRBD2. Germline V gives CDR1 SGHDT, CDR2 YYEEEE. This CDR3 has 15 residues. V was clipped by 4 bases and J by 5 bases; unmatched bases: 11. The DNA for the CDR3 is TGTGCCAGCAGCCTGGAGGGCGGGAGGACGGACGAGCAGTACTTC. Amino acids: CASSLEGGRTDEQYF.

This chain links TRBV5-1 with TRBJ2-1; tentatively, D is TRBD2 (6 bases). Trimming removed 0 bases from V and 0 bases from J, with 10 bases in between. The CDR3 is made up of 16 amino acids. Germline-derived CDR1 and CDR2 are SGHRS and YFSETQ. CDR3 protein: CASSLVRGSSYNEQFF. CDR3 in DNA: TGCGCCAGCAGCTTGGTTCGGGGGAGCTCCTACAATGAGCAGTTCTTC.

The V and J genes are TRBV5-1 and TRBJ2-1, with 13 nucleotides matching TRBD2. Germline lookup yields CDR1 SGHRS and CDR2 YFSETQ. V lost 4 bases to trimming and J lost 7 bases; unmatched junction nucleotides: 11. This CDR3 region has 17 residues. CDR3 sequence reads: CASSTTSGGAKMNEQFF. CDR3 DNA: TGCGCCAGCAGCACAACTAGCGGGGGGGCCAAAATGAATGAGCAGTTCTTC.

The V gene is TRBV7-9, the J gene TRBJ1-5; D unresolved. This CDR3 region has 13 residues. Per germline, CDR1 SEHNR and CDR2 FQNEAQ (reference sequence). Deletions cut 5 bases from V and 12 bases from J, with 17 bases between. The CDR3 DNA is TGTGCCAGCAGCCACGGATCTGCGGTGGGCCAGCATTTT. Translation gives CASSHGSAVGQHF.